Listed here are 16 T cell receptor beta chains from one sample, sequenced in a study of control samples from healthy donors and cancer patients. Sequencing was performed with immunoSEQ multiplex PCR; in TCRdb, only in-frame clones are kept and a portion is missing. The data show approximately 230,000 clones, around 80% seen once. The sample taken for sequencing was PBMCs. These receptors were obtained from a woman aged 55-70 years with lung cancer.

The chain is built from TRBV29-1 and TRBJ1-4; the D gene is possibly TRBD1 (5 bases). CDR1 is SQVTM and CDR2 is ANQGSEA in the germline V gene. V dropped 4 bases and J dropped 0 bases, with 9 bases sitting between them. The CDR3 loop spans 14 amino acids. The CDR3 DNA sequence: TGCAGCGTTGTTGGGGCAGCAACTAATGAAAAACTGTTTTTT. Translation gives CSVVGAATNEKLFF.

This clone showed up just a few times. The chain links TRBV29-1 to TRBJ1-4; 8 bases fit TRBD1. Germline assignment: CDR1 SQVTM and CDR2 ANQGSEA. The CDR3 extends over 13 amino acids. With V trimmed by 7 bases and J by 4 bases, 5 bases remained unmatched. Here the CDR3 DNA reads TGCAGCGGGCGGACAGGGTTTAATGAAAAACTGTTTTTT. Protein: CSGRTGFNEKLFF. Complete variable domain (other parts from reference TRBV29-1 and TRBJ1-4): SAVISQKPSRDICQRGTSLTIQCQVDSQVTMMFWYRQQPGQSLTLIATANQGSEATYESGFVIDKFPISRPNLTFSTLTVSNMSPEDSSIYLCSGRTGFNEKLFFGSGTQLSVL.

This chain uses TRBV28 with TRBJ1-3; D gene uncertain. The CDR3 runs 14 residues. V shed 5 bases and J shed 0 bases, with 8 bases lying between them. Germline CDR1 MDHEN, CDR2 SYDVKM. CDR3 nucleotide sequence: TGTGCCAGCAGTCGACGGTCCTCTGGAAACACCATATATTTT. Protein: CASSRRSSGNTIYF.

This clone has a single count. The chain is built from TRBV7-6 and TRBJ1-4; 9 bases match TRBD1. Germline V CDR1 and CDR2: SGHVS, FNYEAQ. The ends lost 5 bases at V and 12 bases at J; junction bases unmatched: 13. The CDR3 length is 15 residues. The CDR3 here is CASSNDPGQGLELFF. The CDR3 DNA follows: TGTGCCAGCAGCAACGACCCGGGACAGGGCCTAGAACTGTTTTTT.

This clone is a singleton in its sample. The genes are TRBV12-2 and TRBJ2-7; TRBD2 was called by the table and not checked on the DNA. TRBV12-2 is described as a pseudogene. The CDR3 runs 15 residues. The CDR3 protein is CASRLAPPSSYEQYF. CDR3 in DNA: TGTGCAAGTCGCCTAGCCCCCCCTAGCTCCTACGAGCAGTACTTC.

The chain links TRBV19 to TRBJ1-4; D gene ambiguous. CDR3 length: 13 residues. Germline loops: CDR1 LNHDA, CDR2 SQIVND (reference sequence). Trimming shortened V by 3 bases and J by 7 bases, and 9 bases separated the two germline ends. CDR3 sequence: CASSMSTGEKLFF. The DNA for the CDR3 is TGTGCCAGTAGTATGTCTACCGGTGAAAAACTGTTTTTT. The full variable domain, completed using reference TRBV19 and TRBJ1-4, is DGGITQSPKYLFRKEGQNVTLSCEQNLNHDAMYWYRQDPGQGLRLIYYSQIVNDFQKGDIAEGYSVSREKKESFPLTVTSAQKNPTAFYLCASSMSTGEKLFFGSGTQLSVL.

The CDR3 DNA reads as TGTGCCAGCAGCCGGGGACAGTCCAATCAGCCCCAGCATTTT. Its protein product is CASSRGQSNQPQHF. The chain has TRBV7-8 and TRBJ1-5, with 7 bases that match TRBD1. In germline, CDR1 is SGHVS, CDR2 FQNEAQ. The CDR3 consists of 14 residues. V shed 5 bases, J shed 3 bases, and the junction held 4 bases outside the gene matches.

The V call is TRBV29-1, the J call TRBJ1-1, with D unclear. The CDR3 has 12 amino acids. V lost 7 bases, J lost 6 bases, and 15 bases lay in between. CDR1 and CDR2 from the germline V gene are SQVTM and ANQGSEA. CDR3 sequence (DNA): TGCAGCGGCCAAAAGGCGGCGGCTGAAGCTTTCTTT. Its translation: CSGQKAAAEAFF.

The chain links TRBV19 to TRBJ2-1; a possible D gene is TRBD2 (6 bases). Germline V gives CDR1 LNHDA, CDR2 SQIVND (reference sequence). The CDR3 has 13 amino acids. Between the trimmed V and J ends, which lost 5 bases and 10 bases, there was a span of 15 bases. CDR3 DNA sequence: TGTGCCAGTAGTGTGGGGCGGGAATTCGAGCAGTTCTTC. This translates into CASSVGREFEQFF.

The rearrangement uses TRBV2 and TRBJ2-1, with D hard to call. Trimming pared 0 bases from V and 5 bases from J, leaving 11 bases between. There are 15 residues in the CDR3. CDR1 SNHLY and CDR2 FYNNEI come from the germline V gene. The CDR3 is CASSEALPQNNEQFF. DNA of the CDR3: TGTGCCAGCAGTGAAGCGCTTCCCCAGAACAATGAGCAGTTCTTC.

The V call is TRBV19, the J call TRBJ1-1; no reliable D call. The V gene lost 4 bases and the J gene lost 11 bases, with 20 bases spanning the gap. The germline CDR1 and CDR2 sequences are LNHDA and SQIVND (reference sequence). This CDR3 contains 14 residues. CDR3 sequence: CASSKSRASNRAFF. The CDR3 nucleotides are TGTGCCAGTAGTAAAAGCCGAGCATCTAATCGGGCTTTCTTT.

The chain employs TRBV7-2 and TRBJ2-7; TRBD2 matches 13 bases. The germline V gene has CDR1 SGHTA and CDR2 FQGNSA. The CDR3 is made up of 16 amino acids. The V gene end was trimmed by 5 bases and the J gene end by 5 bases; junction bases not matched to a gene: 9. The CDR3, as DNA: TGTGCCAGCAGCCTACGGACTAGCGGGAGTAGAGACGAGCAGTACTTC. Amino acid sequence: CASSLRTSGSRDEQYF.

The rearrangement links TRBV10-3 to TRBJ1-2; D is uncertain. V gave up 0 bases and J gave up 12 bases, with 14 bases separating them. This CDR3 has 13 amino acids. CDR1 is ENHRY, CDR2 SYGVKD, per germline. Here the CDR3 reads CAISESNSRINTF. The CDR3 nucleotides read TGTGCCATCAGTGAGTCGAACAGCCGAATAAACACCTTC.

V is TRBV5-8 and J is TRBJ1-2, with D tentatively TRBD1 (5 bases). CDR1 and CDR2 (germline): SGHTS, YDEGEE. CDR3 size: 11 residues. V was trimmed by 2 bases and J by 12 bases, leaving 11 bases between them. The CDR3 loop reads CASSLKTADTF. DNA of the CDR3: TGTGCCAGCAGCTTAAAGACAGCCGACACCTTC.

The rearrangement joins TRBV6-2 or TRBV6-3 to TRBJ2-7, with 10 bases lining up with TRBD1. Germline V CDR1 and CDR2: MNHEY, SVGEGT. Trimming removed 0 bases from V and 5 bases from J; junction bases left unmatched: 7. This CDR3 has 16 amino acids. The CDR3 protein is CASSYSKGTGVNEQYF. The CDR3 DNA sequence: TGTGCCAGCAGTTACTCGAAAGGGACAGGGGTAAACGAGCAGTACTTC.

This clone is a singleton in its sample. The gene calls are TRBV19 and TRBJ2-5; 12 bases align to TRBD2. This CDR3 has 15 amino acids. Unmatched junction bases numbered 3, after V lost 5 bases and J lost 2 bases. The V gene's germline CDR1 is LNHDA and CDR2 SQIVND (reference sequence). CDR3 loop: CASSYGTSGQETQYF. The CDR3, as DNA: TGTGCCAGTAGTTACGGGACTAGCGGGCAAGAGACCCAGTACTTC.